This T cell receptor (beta chain) was observed in a study of T cell repertoires in cytomegalovirus infection. The wider study: TCR beta signatures that were public indicated CMV infection and matching HLA type. Findings and limits, study-wide: HLA-C-restricted CMV-specific TCR beta clonotypes prevailed in the ex vivo response.

This CDR3 has 13 amino acids. With V trimmed by 7 bases and J by 9 bases, 8 bases remained unmatched. Germline-derived CDR1 and CDR2 are SGHTA and FQGNSA. TCRdb independently ran MiXCR on the reads; one entry per CDR3 protein. Altogether about 360,000 distinct CDR3 sequences are present, 15% to 20% being singletons, with the ten largest covering less than 9.5%. This clonotype was counted ten times or more. What it recognizes is unknown. The sample was PBMCs. This sequence was found in a human donor in good health (CMV status not recorded). Some clones in this sample may be carry-over from other donors' samples. The chain combines TRBV7-2 with TRBJ2-1, with TRBD2 matching over 8 bases. The CDR3 loop is CASTSIRGGEQFF. The CDR3 coding sequence is TGTGCCAGCACTTCGATTCGGGGGGGTGAGCAGTTCTTC.